Shown below are 21 T cell receptor beta chains from a single sample sequenced in a study of a mutant IDH1 vaccine in newly diagnosed glioma (dated by TCRdb to the early 2020s). The time point tag for this specimen amounts to: week 23, last vaccination. Each vaccine dose was 300 ug of a 20-mer mutant IDH1 peptide in Montanide, given subcutaneously with topical imiquimod. The antigens of these receptors remain unknown. The library was made by the immunoSEQ multiplex PCR assay. Imported from immuneACCESS, the table was reduced by TCRdb to in-frame sequences with V and J called. These copies leave out some clones; in studies compared against another copy, an unresolved V gene accounts for under half, and the cause of the remainder is not known. Counted in this sample were approximately 41,000 clones; about 78% of them appeared once. The ten most abundant clones make up around 6.6% of the sample. The sequences come from PBMCs, collected from a glioma patient whose treatment included an IDH1 peptide vaccine. These receptors were obtained from a woman aged 40 to 50 with glioma. Some clones in this sample may be carry-over from other donors' samples.

The chain recombines TRBV29-1 with TRBJ1-2; D is unresolved. This CDR3 has 10 amino acids. Trimming took 5 bases from V and 6 from J, leaving 7 bases between them. Germline V CDR1 and CDR2: SQVTM, ANQGSEA. The CDR3 reads CSVLVDGYTF. As DNA, the CDR3 is TGCAGCGTTCTCGTGGATGGCTACACCTTC.

The genes are TRBV2 and TRBJ1-4, with 8 bases fitting TRBD1. Germline CDR1 and CDR2: SNHLY and FYNNEI. The CDR3 consists of 14 residues. Trimming removed 6 bases from V and 8 bases from J; junction bases left unmatched: 8. CDR3 nucleotides: TGTGCCAGCAGAGGGACAGGTGGACTCGAAAAACTGTTTTTT. It yields the protein CASRGTGGLEKLFF.

V is TRBV7-2 and J is TRBJ1-1; D not certain. In germline, CDR1 is SGHTA, CDR2 FQGNSA. CDR3 length: 14 amino acids. With 1 base removed from V and 3 bases from J, the gap between germline ends came to 9 bases. CDR3 loop: CASSLDFSDTEAFF. The CDR3 DNA reads as TGTGCCAGCAGCTTAGACTTCTCAGACACTGAAGCTTTCTTT.

This clone occurred a few times. The rearrangement joins TRBV6-5 to TRBJ2-3; no firm D call. V lost 0 bases and J lost 3, with 7 bases in between. Germline assignment: CDR1 MNHEY and CDR2 SVGAGI. This CDR3 comprises 14 residues. The CDR3 DNA follows: TGTGCCAGCAGTTACTCGAAAGTTACAGATACGCAGTATTTT. Its translation: CASSYSKVTDTQYF.

This clone was observed a handful of times. This chain joins TRBV5-1 and TRBJ1-1, with TRBD1 identical over 7 bases. The CDR3 runs to 14 residues. Germline-derived CDR1 and CDR2 are SGHRS and YFSETQ. The junction had 4 bases not matched to a gene; V was cut back by 4 bases and J by 1 base. CDR3: CASSNYRGNTEAFF. The CDR3 coding sequence is TGCGCCAGCAGCAACTACAGGGGGAACACTGAAGCTTTCTTT. Combining the CDR3 with reference TRBV5-1 and TRBJ1-1 gives the whole variable domain KAGVTQTPRYLIKTRGQQVTLSCSPISGHRSVSWYQQTPGQGLQFLFEYFSETQRNKGNFPGRFSGRQFSNSRSEMNVSTLELGDSALYLCASSNYRGNTEAFFGQGTRLTVV.

CDR3 loop: CASSLQGRGYTF. CDR3 nucleotides: TGTGCCAGCAGTTTACAGGGGCGCGGCTACACCTTC. This chain joins TRBV27 and TRBJ1-2, with D possibly TRBD1 on 6 matching bases. Trimming took 2 bases from V and 8 from J, leaving 9 bases between them. In germline, CDR1 is MNHEY, CDR2 SMNVEV (reference sequence). This CDR3 contains 12 residues.

This clone was observed a handful of times. This chain uses TRBV6-4 with TRBJ2-2, with D possibly TRBD1 on 5 matching bases. CDR1 and CDR2 (germline): MRHNA, SNTAGT. The V and J ends lost 3 bases and 5 bases respectively, with 10 bases between them. The CDR3 has 14 residues. The CDR3 DNA follows: TGTGCCAGCAGTGAGGGCGGACAAACCGGGGAGCTGTTTTTT. Translation: CASSEGGQTGELFF.

The gene calls are TRBV29-1 and TRBJ1-3, with unresolved D. Germline V gene lookup returns CDR1 SQVTM and CDR2 ANQGSEA. Trimming took 4 bases from V and 2 from J, leaving 12 bases between them. CDR3 length equals 14 residues. CDR3 sequence reads: CSVGSGIPGNTIYF. CDR3 in DNA: TGCAGCGTTGGGTCCGGGATACCTGGAAACACCATATATTTT.

The rearrangement joins TRBV6-6 to TRBJ2-7, with a weak D call TRBD2 (5 bases). This CDR3 is 12 amino acids long. CDR1 MNHNY and CDR2 SVGAGI come from the germline V gene (reference sequence). The V end was cut by 0 bases, the J end by 9 bases, with 9 bases between. The DNA of the CDR3 is TGTGCCAGCAGTTACTCGAGGAGCGGGCAGTACTTC. Translation: CASSYSRSGQYF.

This clone occurred once. The chain combines TRBV10-3 with TRBJ2-7; D not certain. V gave up 11 bases and J gave up 2 bases, with 10 bases separating them. CDR3 size: 11 residues. Germline CDR1 and CDR2: ENHRY and SYGVKD. The CDR3: CASRGTYEQYF. CDR3 nucleotide sequence: TGTGCCTCCCGAGGCACCTACGAGCAGTACTTC.

V gene TRBV19 combines with J gene TRBJ2-3; D remains unclear. The CDR3 is made up of 12 amino acids. V gave up 6 bases and J gave up 0 bases, with 4 bases separating them. Germline assignment: CDR1 LNHDA and CDR2 SQIVND (reference sequence). The CDR3 reads CASSGSTDTQYF. The CDR3 region has the DNA TGTGCCAGTAGCGGTAGCACAGATACGCAGTATTTT.

J is TRBJ2-2 and V is TRBV9, with TRBD1 as a possible D gene (5 bases). The CDR3 runs to 14 residues. The V gene's germline CDR1 is SGDLS and CDR2 YYNGEE. Trimming removed 2 bases from V and 6 bases from J, with 11 bases in between. The chain's CDR3 is CASSVVQGPGELFF. DNA of the CDR3: TGTGCCAGCAGCGTTGTTCAGGGTCCCGGGGAGCTGTTTTTT.

The J gene is TRBJ1-1, the V gene TRBV2; D remains ambiguous. The CDR3 length is 14 residues. With 0 bases removed from V and 1 base from J, the gap between germline ends came to 6 bases. Germline CDR1 is SNHLY and CDR2 is FYNNEI. This CDR3 reads CASSEANSNTEAFF. Written as DNA, the CDR3 is TGTGCCAGCAGTGAAGCGAATTCGAACACTGAAGCTTTCTTT.

By sample fraction, this clone is medium-sized (0.01 to 0.1%). The J gene is TRBJ1-1, the V gene TRBV9; TRBD1 might be the D (5 bases). The V gene lost 4 bases and the J gene lost 7 bases, with 23 bases spanning the gap. This CDR3 is built from 16 residues. Germline values: CDR1 SGDLS, CDR2 YYNGEE. The CDR3 reads CASSPHRTGPKGEAFF. The CDR3 coding sequence is TGTGCCAGCAGCCCTCACCGAACAGGACCCAAGGGTGAAGCTTTCTTT.

The V gene is TRBV25-1, the J gene TRBJ1-1, with a possible D match to TRBD1 (6 bases). V was clipped by 6 bases and J by 4 bases, with 18 bases between them. The CDR3 extends over 15 amino acids. Germline V gene lookup returns CDR1 MGHDK and CDR2 SYGVNS. This CDR3 is CASSHPEGGPTEAFF. Written as DNA, the CDR3 is TGTGCCAGCAGCCACCCGGAGGGGGGTCCCACTGAAGCTTTCTTT. The entire variable domain, with the rest obtained from reference TRBV25-1 and TRBJ1-1, is as follows: EADIYQTPRYLVIGTGKKITLECSQTMGHDKMYWYQQDPGMELHLIHYSYGVNSTEKGDLSSESTVSRIRTEHFPLTLESARPSHTSQYLCASSHPEGGPTEAFFGQGTRLTVV.

The rearrangement uses TRBV7-9 and TRBJ1-4; 8 nucleotides line up with TRBD1. Germline CDR1 is SEHNR and CDR2 is FQNEAQ (reference sequence). The CDR3 covers 16 residues. The V segment lost 1 base and the J segment 4 bases; nucleotides outside the gene matches: 5. CDR3 DNA: TGTGCCAGCAGCTTAGGGACAGGGAGCTTTAATGAAAAACTGTTTTTT. It specifies CASSLGTGSFNEKLFF.

V usage is TRBV28 and J usage is TRBJ1-5; possible D gene TRBD1, 5 bases. Deletions cut 1 base from V and 0 bases from J, with 7 bases between. This CDR3 is 15 amino acids long. In germline, CDR1 is MDHEN, CDR2 SYDVKM. In DNA, the CDR3 is TGTGCCAGCAGTTTATATCAGGGTAGCAATCAGCCCCAGCATTTT. Translating gives CASSLYQGSNQPQHF.

This clone was seen only a few times. This rearrangement joins TRBV6-6 to TRBJ1-2; D not resolved. CDR1 and CDR2 (germline): MNHNY, SVGAGI (reference sequence). The CDR3 sequence is 9 residues long. Trimming pared 2 bases from V and 13 bases from J, leaving 5 bases between. CDR3 protein: CASSYAVTF. DNA for the CDR3: TGTGCCAGCAGTTACGCGGTCACCTTC.

The chain uses TRBV10-3 and TRBJ1-3; D remains ambiguous. Trimming shortened V by 6 bases and J by 4 bases, and 7 bases separated the two germline ends. Germline-derived CDR1 and CDR2 are ENHRY and SYGVKD. CDR3 length: 12 amino acids. The CDR3 here is CAISLQGNTIYF. Written as DNA, the CDR3 is TGTGCCATCAGCCTTCAAGGAAACACCATATATTTT.

This chain connects TRBV7-9 to TRBJ2-3; no clear D gene. The germline gives CDR1 SEHNR, CDR2 FQNEAQ (reference sequence). V was cut by 4 bases and J by 6 bases, with 17 bases left in between. There are 15 residues in the CDR3. The CDR3 sequence is CASSYGSLGEDTQYF. The CDR3 coding sequence is TGTGCCAGCAGCTACGGGTCGCTGGGTGAGGATACGCAGTATTTT.

The chain joins TRBV7-2 to TRBJ1-2; possibly TRBD1 for D (5 bases). V lost 2 bases, J lost 6 bases, and 10 bases lay in between. Germline CDR1 is SGHTA and CDR2 is FQGNSA. The CDR3 is 13 residues long. CDR3 DNA sequence: TGTGCCAGCAGCTTATCACAGGCGGATGGCTACACCTTC. Translating it yields CASSLSQADGYTF.